This T cell receptor (beta chain) was obtained from a study of breast tumors, draining lymph nodes, adjacent tissues. V lost 3 bases to trimming and J lost 5 bases; unmatched junction nucleotides: 6. CDR1 SGHRS and CDR2 YFSETQ come from the germline V gene. The CDR3 loop spans 14 amino acids. The lymph nodes were axillary draining lymph nodes from breast cancer patients. This clonotype was found many times. TCRdb passed the multiplex PCR reads through MiXCR, listing each CDR3 protein once. The sample has over 250,000 distinct CDR3 sequences; over 30% are singletons. The V and J genes are TRBV5-1 and TRBJ2-7; TRBD2 matches 9 bases. The clonotype comes from a female donor with breast cancer. Some clones in this sample may be carry-over from other donors' samples. Sequences were obtained from axillary lymph node tissue. The DNA for the CDR3 is TGCGCCAGCAGCTGGGCCGGGACTAGCAACGAGCAGTACTTC. Translation: CASSWAGTSNEQYF.